This T cell receptor beta chain comes out of a study of shared clonotypes between healthy human individuals. The study's findings and limits: How much donors shared clonotypes was expected to be affected by sequencing depth. The generation probabilities recorded for non-shared clonotypes fell below those of clonotypes shared by all four donors.

CD8 memory pooled CD45RO+ cells and CCR7-negative CD45RA+ TemRA cells. This clone appeared a few times. Its antigen remains unknown. Each PCR replicate from the sorted subsets contained 150 to 200 ng DNA, which is about 30,000 T cell genomes. The table came from immunoSEQ multiplex PCR; TCRdb's copy has only in-frame clones and leaves some out. The table lists 650,000 to 700,000 clones, roughly 87% of them singletons. Sequenced sample: memory CD8+ T cells from PBMCs. Subset in this sample: CD45RO+ cells pooled with CCR7-negative TemRA cells. This clonotype originated in a man aged 18 to 35 in good health. Some clones in this sample may be carry-over from other donors' samples.

CDR3 amino acids: CASTGQAYEQYF. CDR3 nucleotides: TGTGCCAGCACCGGACAGGCCTACGAGCAGTACTTC. The chain couples TRBV19 to TRBJ2-7, with TRBD1 matching over 7 bases. CDR3 length: 12 amino acids. Germline assignment: CDR1 LNHDA and CDR2 SQIVND (reference sequence). V lost 9 bases, J lost 2 bases, and 4 bases stayed unmatched.